This TCR beta chain appears in the sequencing data of a study of pediatric ulcerative colitis. Study in general: Disease was pancolitis in under 10 and left-sided in two, histology-confirmed.

Comment on this clone: Its matching antigen is unknown.

Notes on the study in general: Clonal expansions reduced rectal repertoire diversity in acute severe colitis. This repertoire reflects total lymphocytes rather than subpopulations like regulatory T cells.

Trimming took off 3 bases at V and 3 bases at J, with 12 bases between the two ends. The CDR3 sequence is 14 residues long. From germline, CDR1 is MNHNS and CDR2 SASEGT. Some clones are missing from TCRdb's copy, which holds only in-frame ones; the method was immunoSEQ multiplex PCR. The profile shows about 36,000 clones, roughly 83% of them singletons. The chain links TRBV6-1 to TRBJ2-7, with TRBD1 as a possible D gene (6 bases). What was sequenced was blood. The origin of this receptor is a girl aged 5-17 years with moderate ulcerative colitis. CDR3 nucleotides: TGTGCCAGCAGTGAGGTGGACAGCGACTACGAGCAGTACTTC. Translation: CASSEVDSDYEQYF.